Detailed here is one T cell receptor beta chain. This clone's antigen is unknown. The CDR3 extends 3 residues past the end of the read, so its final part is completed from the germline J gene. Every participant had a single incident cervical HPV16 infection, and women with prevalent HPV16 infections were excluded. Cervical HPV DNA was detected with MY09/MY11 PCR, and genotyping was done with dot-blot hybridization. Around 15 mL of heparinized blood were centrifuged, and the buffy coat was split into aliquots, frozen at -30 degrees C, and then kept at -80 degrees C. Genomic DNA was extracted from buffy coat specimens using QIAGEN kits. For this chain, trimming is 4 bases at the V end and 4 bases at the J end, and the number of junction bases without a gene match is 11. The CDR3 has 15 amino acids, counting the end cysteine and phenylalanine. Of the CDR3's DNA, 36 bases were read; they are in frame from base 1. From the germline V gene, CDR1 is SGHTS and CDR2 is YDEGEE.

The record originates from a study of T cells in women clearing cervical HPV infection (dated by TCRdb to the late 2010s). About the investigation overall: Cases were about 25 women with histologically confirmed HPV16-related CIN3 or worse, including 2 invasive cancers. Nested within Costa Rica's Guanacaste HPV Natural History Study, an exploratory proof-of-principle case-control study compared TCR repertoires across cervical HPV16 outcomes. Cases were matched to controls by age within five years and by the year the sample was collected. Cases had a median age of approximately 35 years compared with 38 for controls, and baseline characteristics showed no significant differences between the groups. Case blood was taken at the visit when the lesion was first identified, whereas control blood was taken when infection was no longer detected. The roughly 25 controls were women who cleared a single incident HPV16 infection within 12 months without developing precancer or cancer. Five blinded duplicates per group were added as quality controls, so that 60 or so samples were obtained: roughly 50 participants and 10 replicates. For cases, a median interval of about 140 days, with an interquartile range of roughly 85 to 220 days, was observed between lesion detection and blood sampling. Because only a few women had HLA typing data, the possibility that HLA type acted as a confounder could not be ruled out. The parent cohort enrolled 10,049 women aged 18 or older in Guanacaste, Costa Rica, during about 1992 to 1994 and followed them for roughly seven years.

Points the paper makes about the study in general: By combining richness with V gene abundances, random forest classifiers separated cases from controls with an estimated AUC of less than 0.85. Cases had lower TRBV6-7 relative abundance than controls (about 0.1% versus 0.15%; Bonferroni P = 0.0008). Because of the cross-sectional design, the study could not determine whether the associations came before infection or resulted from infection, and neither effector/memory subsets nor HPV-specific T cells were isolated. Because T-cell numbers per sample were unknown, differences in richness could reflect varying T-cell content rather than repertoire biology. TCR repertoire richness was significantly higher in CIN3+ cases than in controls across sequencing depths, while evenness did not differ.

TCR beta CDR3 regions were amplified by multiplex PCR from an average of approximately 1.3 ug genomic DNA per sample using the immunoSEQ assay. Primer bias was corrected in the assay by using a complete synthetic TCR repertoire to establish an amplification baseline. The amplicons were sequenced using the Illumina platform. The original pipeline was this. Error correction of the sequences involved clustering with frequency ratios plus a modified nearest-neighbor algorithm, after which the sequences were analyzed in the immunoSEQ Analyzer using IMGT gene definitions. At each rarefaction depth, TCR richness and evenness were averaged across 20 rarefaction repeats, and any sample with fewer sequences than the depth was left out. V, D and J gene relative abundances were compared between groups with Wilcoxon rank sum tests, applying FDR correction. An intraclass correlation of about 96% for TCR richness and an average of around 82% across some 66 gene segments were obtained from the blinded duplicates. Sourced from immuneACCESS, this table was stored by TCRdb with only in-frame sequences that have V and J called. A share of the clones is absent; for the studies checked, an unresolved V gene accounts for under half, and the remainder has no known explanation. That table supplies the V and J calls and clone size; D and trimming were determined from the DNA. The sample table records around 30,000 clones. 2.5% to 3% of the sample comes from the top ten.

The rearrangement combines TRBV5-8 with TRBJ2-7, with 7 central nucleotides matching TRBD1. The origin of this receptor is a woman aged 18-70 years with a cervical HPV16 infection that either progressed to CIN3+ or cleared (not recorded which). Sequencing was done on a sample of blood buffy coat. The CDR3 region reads CASSDPRTGEYEQYF. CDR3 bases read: TGTGCCAGCAGCGACCCCCGGACAGGAGAATACGAG.